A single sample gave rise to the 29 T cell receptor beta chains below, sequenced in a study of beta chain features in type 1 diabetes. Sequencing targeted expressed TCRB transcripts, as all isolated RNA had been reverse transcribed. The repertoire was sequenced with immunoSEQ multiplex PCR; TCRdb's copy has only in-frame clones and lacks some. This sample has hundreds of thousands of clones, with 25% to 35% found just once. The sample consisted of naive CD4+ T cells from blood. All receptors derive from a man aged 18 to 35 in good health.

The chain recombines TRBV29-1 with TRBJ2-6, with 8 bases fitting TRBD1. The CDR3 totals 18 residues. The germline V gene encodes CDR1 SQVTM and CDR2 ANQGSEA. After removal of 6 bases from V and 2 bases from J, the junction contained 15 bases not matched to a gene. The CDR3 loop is CSVSTGQGRGTGANVLTF. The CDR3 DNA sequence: TGCAGCGTCTCGACTGGACAGGGCAGGGGAACTGGGGCCAACGTCCTGACTTTC.

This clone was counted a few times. The CDR3 nucleotides read TGTGCCTGGAGTGTATTCAGGGGGATCTCGGACGAGCAGTACTTC. Its translation is CAWSVFRGISDEQYF. The chain links TRBV30 to TRBJ2-7, with 7 bases lining up with TRBD1. V was clipped by 0 bases and J by 5 bases; unmatched bases: 10. Germline CDR1 reads GTSNPN; CDR2 reads SVGIG (reference sequence). This CDR3 contains 15 residues.

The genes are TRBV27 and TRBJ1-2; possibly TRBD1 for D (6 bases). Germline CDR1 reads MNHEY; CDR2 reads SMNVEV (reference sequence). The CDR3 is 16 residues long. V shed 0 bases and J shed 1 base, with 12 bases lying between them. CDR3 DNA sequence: TGTGCCAGCAGTTTATCGCTGCACAGGGATAACTATGGCTACACCTTC. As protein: CASSLSLHRDNYGYTF.

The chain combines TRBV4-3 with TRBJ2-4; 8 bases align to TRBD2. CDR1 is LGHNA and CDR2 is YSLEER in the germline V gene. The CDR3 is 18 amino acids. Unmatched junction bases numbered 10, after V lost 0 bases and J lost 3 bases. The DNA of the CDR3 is TGCGCCAGCAGCCAAGAAATCCCGTCCGGGACTAGCAAAAACATTCAGTACTTC. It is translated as CASSQEIPSGTSKNIQYF.

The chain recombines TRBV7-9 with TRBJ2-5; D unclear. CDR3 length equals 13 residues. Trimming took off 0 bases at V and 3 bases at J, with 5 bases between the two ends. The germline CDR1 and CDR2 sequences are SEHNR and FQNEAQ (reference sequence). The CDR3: CASSLAGKETQYF. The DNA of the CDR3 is TGTGCCAGCAGCTTAGCGGGAAAAGAGACCCAGTACTTC.

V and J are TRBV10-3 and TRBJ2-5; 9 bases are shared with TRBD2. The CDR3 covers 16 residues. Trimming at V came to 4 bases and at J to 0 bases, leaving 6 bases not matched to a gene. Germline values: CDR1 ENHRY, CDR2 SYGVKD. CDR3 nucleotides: TGTGCCATCAGTGCCGCCTCTAGCGGGGACCAAGAGACCCAGTACTTC. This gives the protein CAISAASSGDQETQYF.

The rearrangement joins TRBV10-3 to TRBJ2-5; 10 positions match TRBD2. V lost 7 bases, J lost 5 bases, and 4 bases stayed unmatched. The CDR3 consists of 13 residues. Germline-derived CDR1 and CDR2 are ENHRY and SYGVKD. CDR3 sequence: CAIKPGLAETQYF. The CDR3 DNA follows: TGTGCCATCAAGCCGGGACTAGCGGAGACCCAGTACTTC.

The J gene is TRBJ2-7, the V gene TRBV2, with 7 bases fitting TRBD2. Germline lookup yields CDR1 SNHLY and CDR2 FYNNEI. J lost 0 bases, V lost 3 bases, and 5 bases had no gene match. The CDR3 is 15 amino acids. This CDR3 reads CASSDSGRNSYEQYF. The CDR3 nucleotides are TGTGCCAGCAGTGATTCCGGGAGGAACTCCTACGAGCAGTACTTC. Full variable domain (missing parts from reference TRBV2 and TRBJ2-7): EPEVTQTPSHQVTQMGQEVILRCVPISNHLYFYWYRQILGQKVEFLVSFYNNEISEKSEIFDDQFSVERPDGSNFTLKIRSTKLEDSAMYFCASSDSGRNSYEQYFGPGTRLTVT.

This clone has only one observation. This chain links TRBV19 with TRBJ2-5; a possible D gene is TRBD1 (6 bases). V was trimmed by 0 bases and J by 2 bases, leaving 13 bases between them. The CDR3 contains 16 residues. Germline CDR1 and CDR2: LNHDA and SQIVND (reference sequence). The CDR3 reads CASSIDSGTPQETQYF. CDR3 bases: TGTGCCAGTAGTATAGATTCGGGGACACCGCAAGAGACCCAGTACTTC.

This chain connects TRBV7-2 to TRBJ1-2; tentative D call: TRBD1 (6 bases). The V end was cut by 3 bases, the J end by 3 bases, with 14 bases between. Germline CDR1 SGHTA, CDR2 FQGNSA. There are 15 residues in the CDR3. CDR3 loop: CASSFPAGVHYGYTF. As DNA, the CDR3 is TGTGCCAGCAGCTTCCCGGCAGGGGTTCACTATGGCTACACCTTC.

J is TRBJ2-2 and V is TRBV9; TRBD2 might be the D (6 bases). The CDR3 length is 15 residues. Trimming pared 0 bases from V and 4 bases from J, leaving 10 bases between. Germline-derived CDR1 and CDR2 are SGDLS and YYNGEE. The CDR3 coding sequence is TGTGCCAGCAGCGTAGATCCGGGAGCCACCGGGGAGCTGTTTTTT. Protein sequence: CASSVDPGATGELFF.

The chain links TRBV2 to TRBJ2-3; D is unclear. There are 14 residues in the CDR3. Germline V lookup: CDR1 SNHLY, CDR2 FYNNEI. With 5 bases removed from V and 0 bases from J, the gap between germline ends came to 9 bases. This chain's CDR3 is CASSIQRSTDTQYF. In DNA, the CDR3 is TGTGCCAGCAGTATCCAACGAAGCACAGATACGCAGTATTTT.

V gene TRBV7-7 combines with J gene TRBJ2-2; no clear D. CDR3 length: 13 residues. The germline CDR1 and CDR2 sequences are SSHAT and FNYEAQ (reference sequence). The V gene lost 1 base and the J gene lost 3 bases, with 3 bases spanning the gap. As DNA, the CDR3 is TGTGCCAGCAGCTTAGACTACACCGGGGAGCTGTTTTTT. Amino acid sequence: CASSLDYTGELFF.

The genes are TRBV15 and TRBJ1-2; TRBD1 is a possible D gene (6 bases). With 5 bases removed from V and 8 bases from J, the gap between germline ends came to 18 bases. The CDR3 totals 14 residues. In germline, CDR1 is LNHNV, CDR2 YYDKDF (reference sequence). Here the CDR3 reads CATSSRRGADGYTF. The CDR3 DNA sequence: TGTGCCACCAGCTCCCGTCGGGGGGCCGACGGCTACACCTTC.

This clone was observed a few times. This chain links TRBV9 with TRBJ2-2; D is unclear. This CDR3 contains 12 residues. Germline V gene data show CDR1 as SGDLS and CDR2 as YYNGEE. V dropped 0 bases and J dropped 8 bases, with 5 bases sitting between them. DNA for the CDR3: TGTGCCAGCAGCGTAGTTTATGGGGAGCTGTTTTTT. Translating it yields CASSVVYGELFF.

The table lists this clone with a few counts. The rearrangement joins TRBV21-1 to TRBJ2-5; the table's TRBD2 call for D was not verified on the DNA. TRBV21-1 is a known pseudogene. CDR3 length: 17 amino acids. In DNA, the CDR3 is TGTGCCAGCAGCAGATCCGCCCCGGCTAGCGGAGGAGAGACCCAGTACTTC. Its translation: CASSRSAPASGGETQYF.

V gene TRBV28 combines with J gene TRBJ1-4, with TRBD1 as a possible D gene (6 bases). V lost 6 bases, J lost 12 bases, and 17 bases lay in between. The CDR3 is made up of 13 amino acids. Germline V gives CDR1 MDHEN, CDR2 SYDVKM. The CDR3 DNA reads TGTGCCAGCAGCCTAACAGGGTATGGGGAACTGTTTTTT. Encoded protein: CASSLTGYGELFF.

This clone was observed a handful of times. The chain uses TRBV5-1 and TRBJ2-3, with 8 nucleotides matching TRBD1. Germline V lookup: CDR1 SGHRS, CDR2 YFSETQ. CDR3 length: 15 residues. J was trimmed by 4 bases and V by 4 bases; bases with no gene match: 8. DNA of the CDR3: TGCGCCAGCAGCGGGGGACAGGTCGACGCAGATACGCAGTATTTT. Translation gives CASSGGQVDADTQYF.

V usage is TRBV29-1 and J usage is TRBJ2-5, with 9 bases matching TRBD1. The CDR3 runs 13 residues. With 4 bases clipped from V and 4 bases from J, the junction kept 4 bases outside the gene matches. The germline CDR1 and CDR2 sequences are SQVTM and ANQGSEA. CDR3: CSVVLQGAETQYF. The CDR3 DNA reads TGCAGCGTTGTTTTACAGGGGGCAGAGACCCAGTACTTC.

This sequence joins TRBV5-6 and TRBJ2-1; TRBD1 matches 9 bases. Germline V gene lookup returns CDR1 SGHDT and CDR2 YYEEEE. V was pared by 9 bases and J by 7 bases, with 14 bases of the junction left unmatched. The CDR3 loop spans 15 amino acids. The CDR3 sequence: CATNNRDRDTNEQFF. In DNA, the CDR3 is TGTGCCACCAATAACCGGGACAGGGACACTAATGAGCAGTTCTTC.

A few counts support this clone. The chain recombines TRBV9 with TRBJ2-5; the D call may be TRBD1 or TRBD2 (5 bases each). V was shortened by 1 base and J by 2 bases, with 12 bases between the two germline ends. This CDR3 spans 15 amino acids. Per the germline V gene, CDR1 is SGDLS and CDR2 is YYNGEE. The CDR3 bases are TGTGCCAGCAGCGTATTTCCGGGACCGCAAGAGACCCAGTACTTC. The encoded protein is CASSVFPGPQETQYF.

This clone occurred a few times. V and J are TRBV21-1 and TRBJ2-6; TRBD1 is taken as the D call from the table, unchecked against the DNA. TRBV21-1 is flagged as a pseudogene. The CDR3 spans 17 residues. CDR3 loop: CASKQGREISGANVLTF. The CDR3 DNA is TGTGCCAGCAAACAGGGCCGAGAAATCTCTGGGGCCAACGTCCTGACTTTC.

The CDR3, as DNA: TGTGCCAGCAGTTACCAGCGGACAGTCCAAGAGACCCAGTACTTC. Amino acids: CASSYQRTVQETQYF. The genes are TRBV6-5 and TRBJ2-5, with a weak D call TRBD1 (6 bases). There are 15 residues in the CDR3. Trimming removed 2 bases at V and 1 base at J, with 11 bases between. The germline CDR1 and CDR2 sequences are MNHEY and SVGAGI.

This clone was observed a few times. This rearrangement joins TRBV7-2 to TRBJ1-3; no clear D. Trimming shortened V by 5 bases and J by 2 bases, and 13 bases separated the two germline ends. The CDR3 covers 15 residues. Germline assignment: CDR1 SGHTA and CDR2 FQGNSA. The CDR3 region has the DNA TGTGCCAGCAGCGCCTTCCAAGGTCCTGGAAACACCATATATTTT. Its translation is CASSAFQGPGNTIYF.

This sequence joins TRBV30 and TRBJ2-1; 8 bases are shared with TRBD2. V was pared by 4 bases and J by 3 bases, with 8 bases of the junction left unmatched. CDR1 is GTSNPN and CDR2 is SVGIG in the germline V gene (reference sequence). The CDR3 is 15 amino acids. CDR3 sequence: CAWNPAGVGYNEQFF. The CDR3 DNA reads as TGTGCCTGGAACCCAGCGGGAGTCGGCTACAATGAGCAGTTCTTC.

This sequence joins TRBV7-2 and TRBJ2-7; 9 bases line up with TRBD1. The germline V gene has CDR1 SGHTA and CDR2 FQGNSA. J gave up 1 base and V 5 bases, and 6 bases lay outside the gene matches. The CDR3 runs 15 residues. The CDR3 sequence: CASSISGTGSYEQYF. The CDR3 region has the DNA TGTGCCAGCAGCATCTCCGGGACAGGGTCCTACGAGCAGTACTTC.

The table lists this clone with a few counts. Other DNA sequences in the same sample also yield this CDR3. CDR3 nucleotide sequence: TGTGCCAGCAGCGCTCGTAGCGGGGCTGGAGAGACCCAGTACTTC. It specifies CASSARSGAGETQYF. The chain carries TRBV7-8 and TRBJ2-5; 8 nucleotides match TRBD2. The trim removed 5 bases at V and 4 bases at J, leaving 9 bases unmatched. The CDR3 contains 15 residues. Germline V gene lookup returns CDR1 SGHVS and CDR2 FQNEAQ.

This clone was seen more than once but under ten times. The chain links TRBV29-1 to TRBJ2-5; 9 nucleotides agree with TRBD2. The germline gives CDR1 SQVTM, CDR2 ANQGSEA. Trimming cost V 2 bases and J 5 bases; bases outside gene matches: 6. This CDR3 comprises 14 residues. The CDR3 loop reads CSVEFTSGWETQYF. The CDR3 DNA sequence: TGCAGCGTTGAATTCACTAGCGGGTGGGAGACCCAGTACTTC.

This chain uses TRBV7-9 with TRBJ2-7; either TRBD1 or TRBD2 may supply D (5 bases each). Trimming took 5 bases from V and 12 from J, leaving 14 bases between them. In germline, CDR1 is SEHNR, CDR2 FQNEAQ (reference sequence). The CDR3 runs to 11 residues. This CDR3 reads CASSRPGPLYF. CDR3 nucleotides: TGTGCCAGCAGCCGTCCGGGACCCCTGTACTTC.